The 11 T cell receptor beta chains in this list originate from one sample, sequenced in a study of T-cell reconstitution after alpha-beta-depleted transplantation in children. Unique molecular identifiers were incorporated when the TCRbeta library was constructed. MiXCR was run by TCRdb on the PCR reads, yielding one entry per CDR3 protein. The table lists around 270,000 distinct CDR3 sequences, about a tenth of them singletons. Here the sequenced sample was PBMCs, taken before TCRalphabeta/CD19-depleted stem cell transplant. These receptor sequences come from a boy younger than two with acute myeloid leukemia, due to receive a stem cell transplant.

Points on this clonotype: It may be a read error: a sequence one base away is much more abundant. V and J are TRBV19 and TRBJ2-1; weak D call: TRBD1 (6 bases). This CDR3 region has 16 residues. Germline lookup yields CDR1 LNHDA and CDR2 SQIVND (reference sequence). Trimming cost V 9 bases and J 6 bases, with 24 bases left between them. The DNA of the CDR3 is TGTGCCAGCGCCATCGAGGGGGACGGTGCCATCAATGAGCAGTTCTTC. The encoded protein is CASAIEGDGAINEQFF.

Concerning this clonotype: A much larger clone sits a single nucleotide away, making a read error possible. This chain links TRBV5-1 with TRBJ2-2, with D unresolved. V dropped 7 bases and J dropped 6 bases, with 22 bases sitting between them. The CDR3 length is 16 residues. CDR1 and CDR2 from the germline V gene are SGHRS and YFSETQ. DNA for the CDR3: TGCGCCAGCTCCGAGGCTGCTCGCATCGGTGCCGGGGAGCTGTTTTTT. Translation: CASSEAARIGAGELFF.

This clonotype appeared many times. The chain recombines TRBV20-1 with TRBJ2-1, with D unclear. The CDR3 has 16 residues. V shed 0 bases and J shed 2 bases, with 14 bases lying between them. The germline CDR1 and CDR2 sequences are DFQATT and SNEGSKA (reference sequence). CDR3 loop: CSARDNVEGPYNEQFF. The CDR3 DNA reads as TGCAGTGCTAGAGATAACGTAGAAGGACCCTACAATGAGCAGTTCTTC.

In this sample, this clonotype turned up many times. The chain carries TRBV20-1 and TRBJ2-7; D perhaps matches TRBD2 (6 bases). Germline V gene sequence: CDR1 DFQATT, CDR2 SNEGSKA (reference sequence). This CDR3 has 12 amino acids. Trimming cost V 1 base and J 7 bases, with 11 bases left between them. As DNA, the CDR3 is TGCAGTGCTAGAGCTGGGACTCAAGAGCAGTACTTC. Encoded protein: CSARAGTQEQYF.

This clonotype has a count of ten or more. The V and J genes are TRBV7-2 and TRBJ2-7, with D uncertain. V lost 2 bases and J lost 2, with 10 bases in between. The CDR3 spans 14 residues. In germline, CDR1 is SGHTA, CDR2 FQGNSA. CDR3 coding DNA: TGTGCCAGCAGCTTAAGGATCTCTACCTACGAGCAGTACTTC. It encodes CASSLRISTYEQYF.

This clonotype showed up many times. J is TRBJ2-6 and V is TRBV5-1; D unresolved. The germline gives CDR1 SGHRS, CDR2 YFSETQ. The CDR3 spans 16 residues. Between the trimmed V and J ends, which lost 3 bases and 0 bases, there was a span of 10 bases. CDR3 loop: CASSWKRLSGANVLTF. CDR3 in DNA: TGCGCCAGCAGCTGGAAAAGGCTCTCTGGGGCCAACGTCCTGACTTTC. The complete variable domain, with remaining parts taken from reference TRBV5-1 and TRBJ2-6, reads KAGVTQTPRYLIKTRGQQVTLSCSPISGHRSVSWYQQTPGQGLQFLFEYFSETQRNKGNFPGRFSGRQFSNSRSEMNVSTLELGDSALYLCASSWKRLSGANVLTFGAGSRLTVL.

This clonotype was counted a single time. A much larger clone differs by one base, so this may be a read error. V gene TRBV29-1 combines with J gene TRBJ2-7, with D perhaps being TRBD1 or TRBD2 (5 bases each). Trimming removed 6 bases at V and 3 bases at J, with 18 bases between. CDR1 and CDR2 from the germline V gene are SQVTM and ANQGSEA. The CDR3 spans 14 residues. CDR3 loop: CSVSMGRLYYEQYF. The CDR3 coding sequence is TGCAGCGTGTCCATGGGACGTTTGTACTACGAGCAGTACTTC.

In its sample, this clonotype was seen once. J is TRBJ2-7 and V is TRBV28, with D perhaps TRBD2 (7 bases). From germline, CDR1 is MDHEN and CDR2 SYDVKM. Trimming removed 6 bases at V and 0 bases at J, with 15 bases between. This CDR3 is built from 15 residues. The CDR3 reads CASRPQGGGSYEQYF. CDR3 in DNA: TGTGCCAGCAGACCACAGGGCGGGGGCTCCTACGAGCAGTACTTC.

The gene calls are TRBV2 and TRBJ2-1, with no clear D. CDR1 and CDR2 from the germline V gene are SNHLY and FYNNEI. This CDR3 region has 15 residues. Deletions cut 3 bases from V and 2 bases from J, with 11 bases between. This CDR3 is CASSDPDLAYNEQFF. CDR3 nucleotide sequence: TGTGCCAGCAGTGACCCGGACCTAGCCTACAATGAGCAGTTCTTC.

This clonotype came up many times. The rearrangement links TRBV12-3 or TRBV12-4 to TRBJ2-1, with a weak D call TRBD1 (6 bases). Trimming removed 7 bases from V and 3 bases from J, with 10 bases in between. The CDR3 is made up of 13 amino acids. The CDR3 nucleotides read TGTGCCAGCACTACAGGGTTCTACAATGAGCAGTTCTTC. It specifies CASTTGFYNEQFF.

This clonotype turned up a few times. V usage is TRBV6-5 and J usage is TRBJ2-7; 9 nucleotides match TRBD2. The CDR3 contains 15 residues. V trimming: 0 bases; J trimming: 4 bases; junction bases outside the gene matches: 4. Germline values: CDR1 MNHEY, CDR2 SVGAGI. The CDR3 here is CASSYSSGGTYEQYF. CDR3 nucleotide sequence: TGTGCCAGCAGTTACTCGAGCGGGGGGACTTACGAGCAGTACTTC.